The entry below gives a single T cell receptor (beta chain) sequence along with its context. Its antigen is currently not known. Per-nucleotide qualities are absent, and no much larger clonotype sits a single base away. The Qiagen DNeasy kit was used to extract genomic DNA from unsorted PBMCs and from the negatively selected CD4+ and CD8+ fractions. TCR beta CDR3 regions were amplified by immunoSEQ multiplex PCR using primers annealing to V and J segments. Amplification bias was minimized using a synthetic immune receptor repertoire, and residual bias was removed computationally after sequencing. Per the original workflow: Repertoire diversity was quantified as the Shannon entropy index using custom Python scripts. Unsorted, CD4+ and CD8+ repertoires were analyzed separately, except in combined analyses where CD4+ and CD8+ sequences were merged in silico. Clonal expansion was defined as at least a 2-fold frequency increase after treatment relative to C1D1, with a pseudocount of 0.5 for undetected baseline clones. Clones with 0 or 1 copy at C1D1 were defined as singleton clones, while clones with 2 or more copies were defined as non-singleton clones. Clones expanded in unsorted samples were annotated as CD4+, CD8+ or unknown by matching protein sequences in sorted samples from the same patient. Wilcoxon tests on paired samples were used to test diversity changes from C1D1 to C4D1. Here the immuneACCESS table is served through TCRdb, limited to in-frame sequences with V and J called. Missing clones are a known gap in these copies; in checked studies unresolved V genes cover under half, and the rest lacks a known reason. V, J and clone size are those of that table, while D and trimming were read from the DNA. The sample table holds tens of thousands of clones, of which about 71% were seen once. The ten largest clones take up less than 4% of the sample.

The data were obtained in a study of PD-1 blockade in classical Hodgkin lymphoma (dated by TCRdb to 2020 to 2022). Some background on the complete study: Nivolumab dosing was 3 mg/kg intravenously every 2 weeks, continuing until either disease progression or unacceptable toxicity. To define a peripheral blood immune signature of response to PD-1 blockade in classical Hodgkin lymphoma, the study combined TCR beta sequencing with CyTOF.

The sample's time point, from its label and the paper: cycle 1 day 1 (C1D1), immediately before nivolumab initiation. Every trial patient had relapsed after autologous stem cell transplantation, and cohorts A, B and C differed in prior brentuximab vedotin exposure. The trial cohort comprised approximately 55 patients with relapsed/refractory classical Hodgkin lymphoma whose best overall responses were complete response, partial response or progressive disease. Trial patients were treated with single-agent nivolumab in the multi-cohort phase II CheckMate 205 trial. An independent review committee assessed best overall response by applying the 2007 International Working Group response criteria. Trial PBMCs were collected just before the start of nivolumab (C1D1) and during therapy at cycle 2 day 1 and cycle 4 day 1. After peripheral blood was drawn into 8 mL Vacutainer Cell Preparation Tubes, PBMCs were isolated by centrifugation and then cryopreserved.

V lost 4 bases and J lost 10 bases; the stretch between them is 18 bases long. The germline V gene sets CDR1 to SGHAT and CDR2 to FQNNGV. The CDR3 runs 14 amino acids, cysteine and phenylalanine included. Only the CDR3 portion is preserved as DNA: 42 bases, with reading frame beginning at the first base. Results the study describes overall, beyond this receptor: Baseline TCR diversity was reported to be lower in newly diagnosed patients than in healthy donors and to be lower still in relapsed/refractory patients. The study covered only a single clinical trial cohort, and the causes of the repertoire differences, possibly disease activity or prior therapy, were still not defined. CD4+ but not CD8+ TCR diversity rose significantly by C4D1 (p=0.0027 vs p=0.16), most apparent in complete responders (p=0.02). Baseline diversity similar to that of newly diagnosed patients was observed in trial patients achieving complete response, whereas significantly lower diversity was observed in partial responders and progressors. Patients starting nivolumab less than 1 year after ASCT had lower diversity and were excluded from later analyses to avoid confounding by immune reconstitution.

The input for sequencing was peripheral blood mononuclear cells (PBMCs), taken at baseline. The clonotype comes from a human donor with classical Hodgkin lymphoma. The V gene is TRBV11-2 and the J gene is TRBJ2-3; matching of 6 bases hints at TRBD1 as the D gene. The DNA reads TGTGCCAGCAGCTCTAGCCGGATACAGGGACCGCAGTATTTT. It codes for CASSSSRIQGPQYF.